This T cell receptor (beta chain) derives from a study of blood T cell repertoires in COVID-19. Study overall: There were acute and convalescent COVID-19 samples, and they came from the United States, Italy and Spain. Nucleic acid was either cDNA or gDNA, and it came from T cells, B-cell-depleted T cells, or PBMCs.

Authors' analysis steps: Amplifying reference gene primers gave estimates of nucleated cell counts. Here immunoSEQ multiplex PCR was the method, and the copy in TCRdb shows in-frame clones only, minus some. V, J and clone size are taken as reported in that table, and D and trimming were inferred from the DNA itself. The sample carries roughly 230,000 clones, about four fifths recorded once. This TCR derives from a man aged 35 to 55 with active or convalescent COVID-19. The sequencing input was peripheral blood.

Here the CDR3 reads CASSFLVLAGYNEQFF. CDR3 DNA: TGTGCCAGCAGCTTCTTGGTCCTAGCGGGCTACAATGAGCAGTTCTTC. The J gene is TRBJ2-1, the V gene TRBV5-4; 8 bases match TRBD2. V lost 2 bases to trimming and J lost 3 bases; unmatched junction nucleotides: 7. Germline V gene data show CDR1 as SGHNT and CDR2 as YYREEE (reference sequence). CDR3 size: 16 residues.